The rows below give T cell receptor beta chains drawn from one sample of a study of massively parallel sequencing of T cell beta chains. TCRdb redid the calling of the 5' RACE reads with MiXCR, one entry per CDR3 protein. The sample shows 4,000 to 4,500 distinct CDR3 sequences, roughly two fifths of them seen only once. Specimen: commercial RNA from peripheral blood pooled from many donors. These receptors were obtained from a pool of human donors in good health; the sample was commercial RNA pooled from many donors. Each CDR3 is given without its conserved first and last residue.

ASSEAEGGTQY	TRBV2	TRBJ2-5
SGVQGIGNTIY	TRBV29-1	TRBJ1-3
SVEGTGETQY	TRBV29-1	TRBJ2-5
ASSPSDYSGELF	TRBV25-1	TRBJ2-2
ASSLDRDEAF	TRBV13	TRBJ1-1
ASSPPDTWNEQF	TRBV18	TRBJ2-1
ASSPTQGVGEAF	TRBV5-1	TRBJ1-1
ASSYGGRESIQY	TRBV7-2	TRBJ2-4
ASSLVLRTAQETQY	TRBV5-4	TRBJ2-5
ASTTGGLETQY	TRBV11-2	TRBJ2-5
ATSRDMADTQY	TRBV15	TRBJ2-3
ASSFAGDEQF	TRBV5-1	TRBJ2-1
ASSSGPNTEAF	TRBV6-2/TRBV6-3	TRBJ1-1
ASSVGGGPSPLH	TRBV9	TRBJ1-6
ASSSQGARRPYGYT	TRBV7-1	TRBJ1-2
ASSLAGANTGELF	TRBV28	TRBJ2-2
SAPEGRGNTEAF	TRBV20-1	TRBJ1-1
SVEDAGPGEQY	TRBV29-1	TRBJ2-7
ASSIATSDEQF	TRBV19	TRBJ2-1
ASSYSGTGNSYEQY	TRBV6-2/TRBV6-3	TRBJ2-7
ASSLEFGIREQY	TRBV5-4	TRBJ2-7
ASTGSFYNEQF	TRBV5-1	TRBJ2-1